These 2 T cell receptor beta chains were sequenced from one sample in a study of cytomegalovirus exposure and HLA in healthy donors. It was with 60 Vbeta and 13 Jbeta primers that the PCR ran. Clones were sequenced by immunoSEQ multiplex PCR, and TCRdb holds only the in-frame ones, with some missing. This listing includes tens of thousands of clones. Sequencing was done on a sample of PBMCs. The origin of the receptors is a woman under 40 in good health and CMV-seropositive.

V and J are TRBV6-1 and TRBJ2-5; D possibly corresponds to TRBD1 (6 bases). The germline V and J ends were trimmed by 7 bases and 2 bases, with 17 bases remaining between them. Looked up from germline, CDR1 is MNHNS and CDR2 is SASEGT. The CDR3 runs to 15 residues. The CDR3 sequence: CASKGQRLPQETQYF. In DNA form, the CDR3 reads TGTGCCAGCAAAGGACAGCGACTCCCTCAAGAGACCCAGTACTTC.

The chain has TRBV27 and TRBJ1-1; no definite D call. This CDR3 is built from 13 residues. The V end lost 8 bases, the J end lost 1 base, and 11 bases lay between the germline ends. Per germline, CDR1 MNHEY and CDR2 SMNVEV (reference sequence). CDR3: CASQKIPNTEAFF. DNA for the CDR3: TGTGCCAGCCAGAAGATCCCGAACACTGAAGCTTTCTTT.